These 23 T cell receptor beta chains came from one sample sequenced in a study of blood T cell repertoires in COVID-19. Here immunoSEQ multiplex PCR was the method, and the copy in TCRdb shows in-frame clones only, minus some. Among under 200,000 clones listed, roughly 80% were seen once. The sample taken for sequencing was peripheral blood. The receptor source for this set is a woman aged 55-69 years with COVID-19, enrolled during active disease.

V and J are TRBV9 and TRBJ2-7; 7 bases agree with TRBD1. Trimming at V came to 0 bases and at J to 3 bases, leaving 6 bases not matched to a gene. This CDR3 is 15 amino acids long. Germline CDR1 is SGDLS and CDR2 is YYNGEE. The CDR3, as DNA: TGTGCCAGCAGCGTAGCAGGGACAGTCGACTACGAGCAGTACTTC. Amino acids: CASSVAGTVDYEQYF. Supplemented by reference TRBV9 and TRBJ2-7, the full variable domain reads DSGVTQTPKHLITATGQRVTLRCSPRSGDLSVYWYQQSLDQGLQFLIQYYNGEERAKGNILERFSAQQFPDLHSELNLSSLELGDSALYFCASSVAGTVDYEQYFGPGTRLTVT.

The rearrangement joins TRBV11-2 to TRBJ2-5; 8 nucleotides match TRBD1. This CDR3 is built from 14 residues. V dropped 5 bases and J dropped 5; count of bases not matched to a gene: 7. The germline CDR1 and CDR2 sequences are SGHAT and FQNNGV. The DNA of the CDR3 is TGTGCCAGCAGCAGCCGACAGGGGAGGGAGACCCAGTACTTC. Protein: CASSSRQGRETQYF.

The gene calls are TRBV3-1 (or the pseudogene TRBV3-2) and TRBJ2-3, with D unresolved. The CDR3 sequence is 13 residues long. From germline, CDR1 is LGHDT and CDR2 YNNKEL (reference sequence). Deletions cut 0 bases from V and 5 bases from J, with 6 bases between. The CDR3 protein is CASSQDLRDTQYF. The DNA of the CDR3 is TGTGCCAGCAGCCAAGACCTTCGAGATACGCAGTATTTT.

CDR3 protein: CASSLSGTAEAFF. The CDR3, as DNA: TGTGCCAGCAGTTTATCAGGGACAGCTGAAGCTTTCTTT. The rearrangement joins TRBV12-3 or TRBV12-4 to TRBJ1-1; 7 bases map to TRBD1. This CDR3 contains 13 residues. The J segment lost 6 bases and the V segment lost 2 bases, leaving 3 bases of the junction unmatched.

The chain links TRBV6-5 to TRBJ1-2; 8 nucleotides line up with TRBD1. Germline values: CDR1 MNHEY, CDR2 SVGAGI. The CDR3 consists of 14 residues. J was trimmed by 5 bases and V by 5 bases; bases with no gene match: 7. CDR3 sequence (DNA): TGTGCCAGCAGTCTCTACAGGGGGGATTATGGCTACACCTTC. This encodes CASSLYRGDYGYTF.

J is TRBJ1-1 and V is TRBV6-1, with D maybe TRBD1 (6 bases). Trimming took 2 bases from V and 5 from J, leaving 15 bases between them. Germline loops: CDR1 MNHNS, CDR2 SASEGT. The CDR3 sequence is 15 residues long. This CDR3 is CASSELRGWVTEAFF. As DNA, the CDR3 is TGTGCCAGCAGTGAACTCAGGGGATGGGTGACTGAAGCTTTCTTT.

The rearrangement joins TRBV2 to TRBJ1-1; D possibly corresponds to TRBD1 (6 bases). Germline loops: CDR1 SNHLY, CDR2 FYNNEI. V dropped 6 bases and J dropped 0 bases, with 14 bases sitting between them. The CDR3 consists of 15 residues. CDR3 in DNA: TGTGCCAGCAGACTTTTCGGACAGATGAACACTGAAGCTTTCTTT. Its translation is CASRLFGQMNTEAFF.

For the CDR3, the DNA is TGTGCCAGTAGTGTGGGACAGGGAGCGTATGGCTACACCTTC. Translation gives CASSVGQGAYGYTF. The genes are TRBV19 and TRBJ1-2; 9 bases match TRBD1. J lost 5 bases, V lost 5 bases, and 6 bases had no gene match. Germline loops: CDR1 LNHDA, CDR2 SQIVND (reference sequence). The CDR3 is 14 amino acids.

The chain has TRBV4-3 and TRBJ2-2, with 14 bases identical to TRBD2. The CDR3 contains 19 residues. Germline V CDR1 and CDR2: LGHNA, YSLEER. V dropped 0 bases and J dropped 8; count of bases not matched to a gene: 11. CDR3 in DNA: TGCGCCAGCAGCCAAGAACTAGGGACTAGCGGGAGTGTGTGGGGGGAGCTGTTTTTT. Translation: CASSQELGTSGSVWGELFF.

This chain links TRBV27 with TRBJ2-2; weak D call: TRBD1 (6 bases). This CDR3 spans 14 amino acids. The germline V and J ends were trimmed by 4 bases and 3 bases, with 9 bases remaining between them. The germline gives CDR1 MNHEY, CDR2 SMNVEV (reference sequence). In DNA, the CDR3 is TGTGCCAGCAGTTCCCACAGGGACACCGGGGAGCTGTTTTTT. Translated, it gives CASSSHRDTGELFF.

Many counts were recorded for this clone. The V gene is TRBV18, the J gene TRBJ1-4, with 7 positions matching TRBD1. The CDR3 contains 14 residues. Germline CDR1 reads KGHSH; CDR2 reads LQKENI. V lost 6 bases to trimming and J lost 7 bases; unmatched junction nucleotides: 8. The DNA of the CDR3 is TGTGCCAGCTCGCGGGACAGCGAGCGTGAAAAACTGTTTTTT. Translating gives CASSRDSEREKLFF.

The chain couples TRBV4-2 to TRBJ1-1; D remains ambiguous. The CDR3 is 13 amino acids. V was shortened by 2 bases and J by 6 bases, with 10 bases between the two germline ends. Germline-derived CDR1 and CDR2 are LGHNA and YNFKEQ. The CDR3 spells CASSQPRLAEAFF. Here the CDR3 DNA reads TGTGCCAGCAGCCAACCTCGGCTAGCTGAAGCTTTCTTT.

The CDR3, as DNA: TGTGCCAGTAGTACCACACTAGCGGGGGGACCCGCTAGCACAGATACGCAGTATTTT. It is translated as CASSTTLAGGPASTDTQYF. The rearrangement links TRBV19 to TRBJ2-3; 12 nucleotides align to TRBD2. The CDR3 runs to 19 residues. J lost 0 bases, V lost 4 bases, and 11 bases had no gene match. CDR1 LNHDA and CDR2 SQIVND come from the germline V gene (reference sequence).

Here the CDR3 DNA reads TGTGCCAGCAGCCAAGGGACGGCGGGGACTGAAGCTTTCTTT. It specifies CASSQGTAGTEAFF. The V gene is TRBV5-8, the J gene TRBJ1-1; the D gene is possibly TRBD1 (5 bases). The germline V and J ends were trimmed by 4 bases and 5 bases, with 15 bases remaining between them. CDR3 length equals 14 residues. Germline values: CDR1 SGHTS, CDR2 YDEGEE. Full variable domain (rest looked up from reference TRBV5-8 and TRBJ1-1): EAGVTQSPTHLIKTRGQQATLRCSPISGHTSVYWYQQALGLGLQFLLWYDEGEERNRGNFPPRFSGRQFPNYSSELNVNALELEDSALYLCASSQGTAGTEAFFGQGTRLTVV.

The rearrangement uses TRBV19 and TRBJ2-5, with TRBD2 matching over 9 bases. The CDR3 contains 14 residues. CDR1 LNHDA and CDR2 SQIVND come from the germline V gene (reference sequence). V trimming: 5 bases; J trimming: 4 bases; junction bases outside the gene matches: 5. The CDR3 DNA is TGTGCCAGTAGTTTAGGGACTAGCCCAGAGACCCAGTACTTC. This translates into CASSLGTSPETQYF.

This chain connects TRBV11-2 to TRBJ2-7, with D possibly TRBD2 on 6 matching bases. V lost 0 bases to trimming and J lost 5 bases, with 14 bases between them. The CDR3 contains 15 residues. Germline V gene data show CDR1 as SGHAT and CDR2 as FQNNGV. The CDR3 sequence: CASSLDRGSGDEQYV. CDR3 DNA: TGTGCCAGCAGCTTAGATAGGGGTTCGGGGGACGAGCAGTACGTC.

Comments on this clone: Other DNA sequences from this sample encode an identical CDR3 as well. This sequence joins TRBV11-3 and TRBJ2-5; 8 nucleotides align to TRBD2. Germline values: CDR1 SGHNT, CDR2 YENEEA. J lost 5 bases, V lost 0 bases, and 14 bases had no gene match. The CDR3 is made up of 18 amino acids. This CDR3 reads CASSLEGAGRALGETQYF. As DNA, the CDR3 is TGTGCCAGCAGCTTAGAGGGGGCCGGGAGGGCCCTTGGGGAGACCCAGTACTTC.

This chain joins TRBV4-2 and TRBJ1-6; weak D call: TRBD1 (5 bases). This CDR3 contains 14 residues. V lost 1 base to trimming and J lost 7 bases, with 8 bases between them. Germline V gives CDR1 LGHNA, CDR2 YNFKEQ. CDR3 sequence (DNA): TGTGCCAGCAGCCAAGGGGAGGGGAATTCACCCCTCCACTTT. This sequence encodes CASSQGEGNSPLHF.

This chain uses TRBV5-3 with TRBJ2-2; 10 bases align to TRBD2. TRBV5-3 is filed as an ORF, its function uncertain. V shed 8 bases, J shed 5 bases, and the junction held 12 bases outside the gene matches. The CDR3 length is 16 residues. The DNA of the CDR3 is TGTGCCAGTGGGGGACCTAGCGGGAGTTATACCGGGGAGCTGTTTTTT. It specifies CASGGPSGSYTGELFF.

The rearrangement joins TRBV13 to TRBJ1-5; D not resolved. CDR3 length equals 13 residues. Germline lookup yields CDR1 PRHDT and CDR2 FYEKMQ (reference sequence). The ends were cut back, 2 bases at V and 6 bases at J, with 8 bases in the middle. The CDR3 sequence is CASSLTPGQPQHF. Written as DNA, the CDR3 is TGTGCCAGCAGCTTAACCCCAGGTCAGCCCCAGCATTTT.

V and J are TRBV5-4 and TRBJ1-4, with 8 bases fitting TRBD1. CDR1 is SGHNT and CDR2 is YYREEE in the germline V gene (reference sequence). This CDR3 spans 15 amino acids. After removal of 4 bases from V and 8 bases from J, the junction contained 10 bases not matched to a gene. CDR3 DNA: TGTGCCAGCAGCCACCCTGACAGGGGTGGGGAAAAACTGTTTTTT. Its translation is CASSHPDRGGEKLFF. The whole variable domain, remainder taken from reference TRBV5-4 and TRBJ1-4, is ETGVTQSPTHLIKTRGQQVTLRCSSQSGHNTVSWYQQALGQGPQFIFQYYREEENGRGNFPPRFSGLQFPNYSSELNVNALELDDSALYLCASSHPDRGGEKLFFGSGTQLSVL.

The chain has TRBV28 and TRBJ2-7; the D is unclear. Per the germline V gene, CDR1 is MDHEN and CDR2 is SYDVKM. V lost 3 bases and J lost 5, with 11 bases in between. This CDR3 comprises 13 residues. The CDR3 coding sequence is TGTGCCAGCAGTTTTCTAGTTCCCAACGAGCAGTACTTC. Protein: CASSFLVPNEQYF. The whole variable domain, remainder taken from reference TRBV28 and TRBJ2-7, is DVKVTQSSRYLVKRTGEKVFLECVQDMDHENMFWYRQDPGLGLRLIYFSYDVKMKEKGDIPEGYSVSREKKERFSLILESASTNQTSMYLCASSFLVPNEQYFGPGTRLTVT.

The J gene is TRBJ2-7, the V gene TRBV21-1; TRBD2, the D gene given by the table, was not confirmed from the DNA. TRBV21-1 is shown as a pseudogene. This CDR3 is 10 amino acids long. The CDR3 sequence is CASLPYEQYV. The CDR3 DNA is TGTGCCAGCCTACCCTACGAGCAGTACGTC.